Listed below are T cell receptor beta chains from one sample, sequenced in a study of T cell responses to AZD1222 COVID-19 vaccine. The method was immunoSEQ multiplex PCR; TCRdb's version includes in-frame clones alone and lacks a portion of them. Among 200,000 or so clones listed, approximately 90% were seen once. Here the sequenced sample was peripheral blood, taken on day 0 of AZD1222 vaccination. Receptors were obtained from an adult in good health. The CDR3 runs from the conserved cysteine through the conserved F or W. The D gene is left open where the match is weak. Clone size is not always given. Where it is, it says once, few, many or a class for expanded clones.

V: TRBV4-3
size: -
J: TRBJ1-1
D: TRBD1
CDR3: CASSRQGNTEAFF
DNA: TGCGCCAGCAGTCGACAGGGGAACACTGAAGCTTTCTTT

V: TRBV18
size: -
J: TRBJ1-4
D: TRBD1
CDR3: CASSQGQGREKLFF
DNA: TGTGCCAGCTCACAGGGACAGGGCAGAGAAAAACTGTTTTTT

V: TRBV18
size: -
J: TRBJ2-1
D: TRBD1
CDR3: CASSPLTGYNEQFF
DNA: TGTGCCAGCTCACCATTGACAGGGTACAATGAGCAGTTCTTC

V: TRBV11-2
size: -
J: TRBJ1-2
D: -
CDR3: CASSLDPYGYTF
DNA: TGTGCCAGCAGCTTAGATCCCTATGGCTACACCTTC

V: TRBV7-2
size: -
J: TRBJ1-6
D: -
CDR3: CASSLAGDSPLHF
DNA: TGTGCCAGCAGCTTAGCGGGCGACTCACCCCTCCACTTT

V: TRBV6-6
size: -
J: TRBJ1-5
D: -
CDR3: CASSPGAIGLNQPQHF
DNA: TGTGCCAGCAGTCCCGGTGCGATTGGGCTCAATCAGCCCCAGCATTTT

V: TRBV18
size: -
J: TRBJ1-1
D: -
CDR3: CASSPPLGGNTEAFF
DNA: TGTGCCAGCTCACCACCGTTGGGTGGGAACACTGAAGCTTTCTTT

V: TRBV3-1/TRBV3-2
size: -
J: TRBJ1-1
D: TRBD1
CDR3: CASSQAGTGLMNTEAFF
DNA: TGTGCCAGCAGCCAAGCCGGGACAGGGCTAATGAACACTGAAGCTTTCTTT

V: TRBV28
size: -
J: TRBJ2-3
D: -
CDR3: CASSSLAGANTDTQYF
DNA: TGTGCCAGCAGTTCCCTGGCGGGGGCCAACACAGATACGCAGTATTTT

V: TRBV5-1
size: -
J: TRBJ1-5
D: -
CDR3: CASSFDSNQPQHF
DNA: TGCGCCAGCAGCTTCGACAGCAATCAGCCCCAGCATTTT

V: TRBV2
size: -
J: TRBJ2-1
D: -
CDR3: CASRRRGDEQFF
DNA: TGTGCCAGCAGAAGACGGGGCGATGAGCAGTTCTTC

V: TRBV29-1
size: once
J: TRBJ2-7
D: -
CDR3: CSVVTVYEQYF
DNA: TGCAGCGTTGTAACAGTCTACGAGCAGTACTTC

V: TRBV12-3/TRBV12-4
size: -
J: TRBJ1-5
D: -
CDR3: CASSPLGDQPQHF
DNA: TGTGCCAGCAGTCCCCTGGGGGATCAGCCCCAGCATTTT

V: TRBV5-1
size: -
J: TRBJ2-4
D: TRBD2
CDR3: CASSSRTSGVGALAKNIQYF
DNA: TGCGCCAGCAGCTCCAGGACTAGCGGGGTTGGGGCCCTAGCCAAAAACATTCAGTACTTC

V: TRBV4-3
size: -
J: TRBJ2-7
D: TRBD1
CDR3: CASSQTGTGFSEQYF
DNA: TGCGCCAGCAGCCAGACCGGGACAGGATTTTCCGAGCAGTACTTC

V: TRBV7-9
size: -
J: TRBJ1-2
D: TRBD1
CDR3: CASSFGGTAAYGYTF
DNA: TGTGCCAGCAGCTTCGGGGGGACAGCTGCTTATGGCTACACCTTC

V: TRBV6-5
size: once
J: TRBJ1-4
D: -
CDR3: CASTRGGSDEKLFF
DNA: TGTGCCAGCACCCGCGGGGGGAGCGATGAAAAACTGTTTTTT

V: TRBV6-5
size: -
J: TRBJ1-4
D: -
CDR3: CASSRGRGEKLFF
DNA: TGTGCCAGCAGCCGAGGAAGAGGGGAAAAACTGTTTTTT

V: TRBV6-5
size: -
J: TRBJ2-1
D: -
CDR3: CASSIQGYEQFF
DNA: TGTGCCAGCAGTATACAGGGTTATGAGCAGTTCTTC

V: TRBV6-5
size: -
J: TRBJ2-7
D: TRBD2
CDR3: CASSYSKTSGAYEQYF
DNA: TGTGCCAGCAGTTACTCAAAGACTAGCGGGGCCTACGAGCAGTACTTC

V: TRBV6-6
size: once
J: TRBJ1-2
D: -
CDR3: CASREQGWGYGYTF
DNA: TGTGCCAGCAGGGAACAGGGTTGGGGCTATGGCTACACCTTC

V: TRBV6-6
size: once
J: TRBJ2-1
D: -
CDR3: CASSRNEQFF
DNA: TGTGCCAGCTCGAGGAATGAGCAGTTCTTC

V: TRBV6-1
size: few
J: TRBJ1-5
D: -
CDR3: CASSDGRGFSQHF
DNA: TGTGCCAGCAGTGATGGGAGGGGGTTTTCCCAGCATTTT

V: TRBV18
size: -
J: TRBJ1-5
D: -
CDR3: CASSPGPSRAQHF
DNA: TGTGCCAGCTCACCAGGGCCCTCAAGGGCCCAGCATTTT

V: TRBV11-3
size: -
J: TRBJ2-5
D: TRBD2
CDR3: CASSLGLAGKGETQYF
DNA: TGTGCCAGCAGCTTAGGTCTAGCGGGAAAAGGAGAGACCCAGTACTTC

V: TRBV9
size: -
J: TRBJ2-1
D: -
CDR3: CASSGGIQGGRYNEQFF
DNA: TGTGCCAGCAGCGGAGGGATACAGGGAGGGAGGTACAATGAGCAGTTCTTC

V: TRBV30
size: -
J: TRBJ1-6
D: -
CDR3: CAWGTANSPLHF
DNA: TGTGCCTGGGGGACGGCTAATTCACCCCTCCACTTT

V: TRBV6-5
size: -
J: TRBJ2-7
D: TRBD1
CDR3: CASYTGTGGSYEQYF
DNA: TGTGCCAGCTACACCGGGACAGGGGGCTCCTACGAGCAGTACTTC

V: TRBV25-1
size: -
J: TRBJ2-6
D: TRBD1
CDR3: CASSELGTGFSGANVLTF
DNA: TGTGCCAGCAGTGAATTGGGGACAGGGTTCTCTGGGGCCAACGTCCTGACTTTC

V: TRBV28
size: -
J: TRBJ2-3
D: TRBD1
CDR3: CASSGQGADDTQYF
DNA: TGTGCCAGCAGTGGACAGGGGGCCGATGATACGCAGTATTTT

V: TRBV2
size: -
J: TRBJ2-2
D: TRBD2
CDR3: CASKVGGSSGGTGELFF
DNA: TGTGCCAGCAAAGTTGGCGGTTCTAGCGGGGGTACCGGGGAGCTGTTTTTT

V: TRBV10-3
size: -
J: TRBJ2-2
D: -
CDR3: CAIRGESGELFF
DNA: TGTGCCATCAGAGGGGAGTCCGGGGAGCTGTTTTTT

V: TRBV11-3
size: -
J: TRBJ1-6
D: -
CDR3: CASSLGANSPLHF
DNA: TGTGCCAGCAGCTTGGGGGCGAATTCACCCCTCCACTTT

V: TRBV27
size: -
J: TRBJ2-7
D: TRBD1
CDR3: CASSLETGPSYEQYF
DNA: TGTGCCAGCAGTTTAGAGACAGGGCCATCCTACGAGCAGTACTTC

V: TRBV28
size: -
J: TRBJ1-4
D: -
CDR3: CASSDRDRFFF
DNA: TGTGCCAGCAGTGACCGGGACCGGTTCTTTTTT

V: TRBV6-5
size: -
J: TRBJ1-3
D: -
CDR3: CASRLYSGNTIYF
DNA: TGTGCCAGCAGGCTTTACTCTGGAAACACCATATATTTT

V: TRBV21-1
size: -
J: TRBJ1-4
D: -
CDR3: CASGHGHRGRRSTNEKLFF
DNA: TGTGCCAGCGGCCACGGCCACAGGGGAAGGAGATCGACTAATGAAAAACTGTTTTTT

V: TRBV19
size: -
J: TRBJ1-3
D: TRBD1
CDR3: CASTRQGEDTIYF
DNA: TGTGCCAGTACCCGTCAGGGGGAGGACACCATATATTTT

V: TRBV11-2
size: -
J: TRBJ2-2
D: -
CDR3: CASSSGDIGELFF
DNA: TGTGCCAGCAGCTCAGGGGATATCGGGGAGCTGTTTTTT

V: TRBV29-1
size: -
J: TRBJ2-1
D: TRBD2
CDR3: CSIRTSGGIYNEQFF
DNA: TGCAGCATTCGAACTAGCGGGGGCATCTACAATGAGCAGTTCTTC

V: TRBV15
size: -
J: TRBJ2-7
D: -
CDR3: CATSRDRGRYEQYF
DNA: TGTGCCACCAGCAGAGATCGGGGGAGGTACGAGCAGTACTTC